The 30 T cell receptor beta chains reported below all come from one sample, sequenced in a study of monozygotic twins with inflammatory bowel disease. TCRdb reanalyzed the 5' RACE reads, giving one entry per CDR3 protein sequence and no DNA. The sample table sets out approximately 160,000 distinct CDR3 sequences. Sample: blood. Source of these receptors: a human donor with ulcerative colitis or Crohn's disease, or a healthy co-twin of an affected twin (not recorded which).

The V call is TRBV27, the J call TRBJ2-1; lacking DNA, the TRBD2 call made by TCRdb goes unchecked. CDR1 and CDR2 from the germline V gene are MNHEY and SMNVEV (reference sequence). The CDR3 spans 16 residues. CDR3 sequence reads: CASSLSSGLAFNEQFF.

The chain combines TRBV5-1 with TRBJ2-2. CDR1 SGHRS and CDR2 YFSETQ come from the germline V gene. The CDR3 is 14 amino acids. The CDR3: CASKRLPNTGELFF.

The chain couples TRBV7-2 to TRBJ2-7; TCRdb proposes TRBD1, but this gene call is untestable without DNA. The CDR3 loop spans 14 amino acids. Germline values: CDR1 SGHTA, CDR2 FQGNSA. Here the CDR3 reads CASRRQGQPYEQYF.

The CDR3: CASSLFSASGTPAYEQYF. This chain connects TRBV11-1 to TRBJ2-7; the TCRdb D gene call, TRBD2, has no DNA to confirm it. The CDR3 spans 18 residues. Germline loops: CDR1 SGHAT, CDR2 FQDESV (reference sequence). Using reference TRBV11-1 and TRBJ2-7 for the parts outside the CDR3, the full variable domain is EAEVAQSPRYKITEKSQAVAFWCDPISGHATLYWYRQILGQGPELLVQFQDESVVDDSQLPKDRFSAERLKGVDSTLKIQPAELGDSAMYLCASSLFSASGTPAYEQYFGPGTRLTVT.

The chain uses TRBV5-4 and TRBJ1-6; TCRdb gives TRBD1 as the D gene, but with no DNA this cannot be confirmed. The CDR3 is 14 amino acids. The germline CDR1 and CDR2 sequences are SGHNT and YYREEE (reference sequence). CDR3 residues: CASSPGGKNSPLHF. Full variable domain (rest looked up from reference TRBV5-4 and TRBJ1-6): ETGVTQSPTHLIKTRGQQVTLRCSSQSGHNTVSWYQQALGQGPQFIFQYYREEENGRGNFPPRFSGLQFPNYSSELNVNALELDDSALYLCASSPGGKNSPLHFGNGTRLTVT.

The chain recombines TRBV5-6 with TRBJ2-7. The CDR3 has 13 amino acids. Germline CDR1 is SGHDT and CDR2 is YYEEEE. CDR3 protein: CASSRPLSYEQYF.

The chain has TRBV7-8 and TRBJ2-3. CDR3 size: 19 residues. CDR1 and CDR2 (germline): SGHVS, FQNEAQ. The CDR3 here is CASSLAILRESFQPETQYF.

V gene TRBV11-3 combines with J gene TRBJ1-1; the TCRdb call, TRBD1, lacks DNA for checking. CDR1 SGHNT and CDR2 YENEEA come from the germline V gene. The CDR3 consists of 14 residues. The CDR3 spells CASSQSSPGGEAFF.

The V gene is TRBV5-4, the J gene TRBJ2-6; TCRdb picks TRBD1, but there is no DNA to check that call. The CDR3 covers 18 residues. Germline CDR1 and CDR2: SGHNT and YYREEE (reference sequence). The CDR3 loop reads CASSLRTGAISGANVLTF.

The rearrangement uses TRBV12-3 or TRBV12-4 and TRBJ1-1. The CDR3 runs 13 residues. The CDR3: CASSLGSRTEAFF.

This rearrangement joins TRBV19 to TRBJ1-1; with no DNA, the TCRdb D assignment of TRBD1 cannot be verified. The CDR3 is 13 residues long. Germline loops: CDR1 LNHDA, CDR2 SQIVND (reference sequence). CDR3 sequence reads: CASRTPDSLGAFF.

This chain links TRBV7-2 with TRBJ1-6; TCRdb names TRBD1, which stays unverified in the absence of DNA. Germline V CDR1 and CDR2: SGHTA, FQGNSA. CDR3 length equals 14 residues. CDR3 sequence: CASSPGLSNSPLHF.

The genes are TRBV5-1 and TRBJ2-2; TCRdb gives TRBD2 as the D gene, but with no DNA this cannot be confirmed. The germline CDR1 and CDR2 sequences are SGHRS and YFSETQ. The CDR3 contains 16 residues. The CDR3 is CASSLVLGGNTGELFF.

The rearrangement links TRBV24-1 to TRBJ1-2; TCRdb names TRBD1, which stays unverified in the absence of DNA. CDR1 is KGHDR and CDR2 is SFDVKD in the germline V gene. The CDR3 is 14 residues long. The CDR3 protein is CATSAAGRGDGYTF.

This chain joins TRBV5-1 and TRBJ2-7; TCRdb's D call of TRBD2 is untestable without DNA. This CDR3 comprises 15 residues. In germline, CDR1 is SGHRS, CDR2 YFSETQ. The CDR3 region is CASSLDPSGSGEQYF.

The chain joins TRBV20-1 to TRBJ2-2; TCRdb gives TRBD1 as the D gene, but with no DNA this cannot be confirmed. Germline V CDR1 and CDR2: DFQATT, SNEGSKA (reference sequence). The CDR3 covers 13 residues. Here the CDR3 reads CSARTGDTGELFF.

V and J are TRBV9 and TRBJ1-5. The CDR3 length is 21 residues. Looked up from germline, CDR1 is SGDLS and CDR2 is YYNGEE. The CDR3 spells CASSAVLPLIIRYNSNQPQHF.

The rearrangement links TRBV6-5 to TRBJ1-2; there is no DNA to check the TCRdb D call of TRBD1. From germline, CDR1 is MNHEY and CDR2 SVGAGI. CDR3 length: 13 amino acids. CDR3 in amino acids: CASSSDRYYGYTF.

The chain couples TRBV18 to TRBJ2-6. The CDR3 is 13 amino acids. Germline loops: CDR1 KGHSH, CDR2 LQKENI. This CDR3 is CASSPPGANVLTF.

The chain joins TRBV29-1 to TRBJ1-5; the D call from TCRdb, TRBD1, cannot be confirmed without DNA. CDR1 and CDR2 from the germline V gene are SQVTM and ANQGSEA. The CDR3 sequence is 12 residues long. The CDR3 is CSVESPGQPQHF.

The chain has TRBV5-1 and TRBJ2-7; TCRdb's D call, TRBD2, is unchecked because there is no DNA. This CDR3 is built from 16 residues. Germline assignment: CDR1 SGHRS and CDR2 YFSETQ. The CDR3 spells CASSLAPRAVPGEQYF.

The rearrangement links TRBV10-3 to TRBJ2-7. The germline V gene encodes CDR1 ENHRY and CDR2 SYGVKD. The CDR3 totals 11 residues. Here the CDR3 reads CATGRDYEQYF.

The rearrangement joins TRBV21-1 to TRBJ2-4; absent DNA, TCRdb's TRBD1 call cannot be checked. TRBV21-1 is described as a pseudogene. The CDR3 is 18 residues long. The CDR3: CASSNSLDRAIAKNIQYF.

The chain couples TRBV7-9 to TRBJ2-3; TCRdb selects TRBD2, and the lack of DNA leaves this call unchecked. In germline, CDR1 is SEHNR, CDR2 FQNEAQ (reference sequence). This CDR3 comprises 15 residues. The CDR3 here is CASSLGGAPTDTQYF. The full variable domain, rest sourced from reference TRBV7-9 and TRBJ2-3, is DTGVSQNPRHKITKRGQNVTFRCDPISEHNRLYWYRQTLGQGPEFLTYFQNEAQLEKSRLLSDRFSAERPKGSFSTLEIQRTEQGDSAMYLCASSLGGAPTDTQYFGPGTRLTVL.

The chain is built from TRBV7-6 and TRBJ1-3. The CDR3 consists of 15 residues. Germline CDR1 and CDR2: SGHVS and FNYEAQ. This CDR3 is CASRGGQISGNTIYF.

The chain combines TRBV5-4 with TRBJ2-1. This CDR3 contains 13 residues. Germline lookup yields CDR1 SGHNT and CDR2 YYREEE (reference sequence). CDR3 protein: CASSLIVSNEQFF.

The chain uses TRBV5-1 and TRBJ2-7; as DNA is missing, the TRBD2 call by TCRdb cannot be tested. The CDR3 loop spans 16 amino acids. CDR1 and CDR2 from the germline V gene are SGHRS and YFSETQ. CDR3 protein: CASSLGTSVSSYEQYF.

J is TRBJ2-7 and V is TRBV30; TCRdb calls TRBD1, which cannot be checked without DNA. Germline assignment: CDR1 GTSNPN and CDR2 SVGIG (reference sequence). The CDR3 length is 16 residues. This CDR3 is CAWSDTGLASSYEQYF.

This CDR3 is CASSLRGADSNQPQHF. The rearrangement joins TRBV7-2 to TRBJ1-5; TCRdb gives TRBD1 as the D gene, but with no DNA this cannot be confirmed. Germline CDR1 is SGHTA and CDR2 is FQGNSA. CDR3 size: 16 residues.

CDR3 sequence reads: CASRPWGGDTEAFF. The V gene is TRBV27, the J gene TRBJ1-1; lacking DNA, the TRBD1 call made by TCRdb goes unchecked. The CDR3 totals 14 residues. Germline values: CDR1 MNHEY, CDR2 SMNVEV (reference sequence).